The 15 T cell receptor beta chains reported below all come from one sample, sequenced in a study of blood T cell repertoires in COVID-19. This table comes from immunoSEQ multiplex PCR, and its TCRdb copy is limited to in-frame clones, with some not included. The table records some 35,000 clones, 78% of them present only once. Sequencing used peripheral blood. The receptors come from a man between 65 and 79 years old with acute or convalescent COVID-19.

The chain couples TRBV6-5 to TRBJ2-7; TRBD1 matches at 9 bases. Germline CDR1 is MNHEY and CDR2 is SVGAGI. The CDR3 extends over 13 amino acids. The V segment lost 6 bases and the J segment 5 bases; nucleotides outside the gene matches: 5. CDR3 protein: CASRWTGENEQYF. The CDR3 DNA reads TGTGCCAGCAGATGGACAGGGGAGAACGAGCAGTACTTC.

The chain combines TRBV4-1 with TRBJ1-5; 7 nucleotides match TRBD1. The germline V gene has CDR1 MGHRA and CDR2 YSYEKL. Trimming took 0 bases from V and 5 from J; bases not matched to a gene: 7. This CDR3 has 16 residues. CDR3 sequence reads: CASSQDSPGGYQPQHF. The CDR3 region has the DNA TGCGCCAGCAGCCAAGATTCGCCAGGGGGTTATCAGCCCCAGCATTTT.

This chain uses TRBV28 with TRBJ1-6, with no clear D. V dropped 7 bases and J dropped 5 bases, with 12 bases sitting between them. The CDR3 consists of 14 residues. Germline CDR1 reads MDHEN; CDR2 reads SYDVKM. CDR3 DNA sequence: TGTGCCAGCAATAGACACAGTAATAATTCACCCCTCCACTTT. It yields the protein CASNRHSNNSPLHF.

The rearrangement uses TRBV11-2 and TRBJ1-4; 8 bases map to TRBD1. Losses at the gene ends were 1 base for V and 7 bases for J; bases not matched to a gene: 5. Germline CDR1 and CDR2: SGHAT and FQNNGV. The CDR3 spans 15 residues. CDR3 region: CASSLAAGGFEKLFF. The DNA for the CDR3 is TGTGCCAGCAGCTTAGCGGCAGGGGGCTTTGAAAAACTGTTTTTT.

The genes are TRBV5-1 and TRBJ2-7; weak D call: TRBD1 (6 bases). Germline V CDR1 and CDR2: SGHRS, YFSETQ. This CDR3 region has 12 residues. Trimming cost V 4 bases and J 5 bases, with 10 bases left between them. The DNA for the CDR3 is TGCGCCAGCAGCCCGGGACAAAACGAGCAGTACTTC. Protein product: CASSPGQNEQYF.

V is TRBV5-6 and J is TRBJ1-1; TRBD1 aligns across 8 bases. Germline lookup yields CDR1 SGHDT and CDR2 YYEEEE. CDR3 size: 14 residues. Trimming at V came to 4 bases and at J to 0 bases, leaving 2 bases not matched to a gene. CDR3 in DNA: TGTGCCAGCAGCCGGACAGGGCTGAACACTGAAGCTTTCTTT. Translated, it gives CASSRTGLNTEAFF. Using reference TRBV5-6 and TRBJ1-1 for the parts outside the CDR3, the full variable domain is DAGVTQSPTHLIKTRGQQVTLRCSPKSGHDTVSWYQQALGQGPQFIFQYYEEEERQRGNFPDRFSGHQFPNYSSELNVNALLLGDSALYLCASSRTGLNTEAFFGQGTRLTVV.

The chain employs TRBV10-1 and TRBJ2-1; 7 bases line up with TRBD2. Trimming cost V 0 bases and J 8 bases; bases outside gene matches: 1. The length of the CDR3 is 13 residues. Germline CDR1 reads WNHNN; CDR2 reads SYGVQD (reference sequence). This CDR3 is CASSESGGDEQFF. DNA of the CDR3: TGCGCCAGCAGTGAGTCGGGGGGGGATGAGCAGTTCTTC.

This clone was seen only a few times. CDR3 in DNA: TGTGCCAGCAGCTTGATGCAGGTCCTCTCCTACGAGCAGTACTTC. Amino acids: CASSLMQVLSYEQYF. The chain recombines TRBV5-6 with TRBJ2-7; the D is unclear. The germline V and J ends were trimmed by 1 base and 0 bases, with 11 bases remaining between them. CDR1 and CDR2 from the germline V gene are SGHDT and YYEEEE. This CDR3 contains 15 residues. Full variable domain (rest looked up from reference TRBV5-6 and TRBJ2-7): DAGVTQSPTHLIKTRGQQVTLRCSPKSGHDTVSWYQQALGQGPQFIFQYYEEEERQRGNFPDRFSGHQFPNYSSELNVNALLLGDSALYLCASSLMQVLSYEQYFGPGTRLTVT.

The V and J genes are TRBV4-3 and TRBJ1-5, with D possibly being TRBD1 (5 bases). The germline V gene has CDR1 LGHNA and CDR2 YSLEER. The CDR3 length is 14 residues. V was trimmed by 3 bases and J by 0 bases, leaving 6 bases between them. The CDR3 DNA is TGCGCCAGCAGCCATGACAGTAGCAATCAGCCCCAGCATTTT. Translated: CASSHDSSNQPQHF.

The chain uses TRBV19 and TRBJ1-4, with D uncertain. V was pared by 11 bases and J by 6 bases, with 13 bases between. Germline V gene sequence: CDR1 LNHDA, CDR2 SQIVND (reference sequence). The length of the CDR3 is 12 residues. CDR3 sequence (DNA): TGTGCCTCAAGTGAGACTTATGAAAAACTGTTTTTT. Translating gives CASSETYEKLFF.

This chain links TRBV18 with TRBJ2-1; 10 nucleotides line up with TRBD2. V shed 0 bases, J shed 4 bases, and the junction held 6 bases outside the gene matches. The CDR3 sequence is 17 residues long. The germline CDR1 and CDR2 sequences are KGHSH and LQKENI. The CDR3 DNA reads TGTGCCAGCTCACCACCGGCCCTAGCGGGGGCATACAATGAGCAGTTCTTC. Translating gives CASSPPALAGAYNEQFF. Combining the CDR3 with reference TRBV18 and TRBJ2-1 gives the whole variable domain NAGVMQNPRHLVRRRGQEARLRCSPMKGHSHVYWYRQLPEEGLKFMVYLQKENIIDESGMPKERFSAEFPKEGPSILRIQQVVRGDSAAYFCASSPPALAGAYNEQFFGPGTRLTVL.

The rearrangement joins TRBV11-2 to TRBJ1-1; D unclear. Trimming cost V 2 bases and J 3 bases, with 7 bases left between them. Germline CDR1 SGHAT, CDR2 FQNNGV. The CDR3 contains 13 residues. CDR3 protein: CASSLITDTEAFF. As DNA, the CDR3 is TGTGCCAGCAGCTTAATAACGGACACTGAAGCTTTCTTT. The complete variable domain, with remaining parts taken from reference TRBV11-2 and TRBJ1-1, reads EAGVAQSPRYKIIEKRQSVAFWCNPISGHATLYWYQQILGQGPKLLIQFQNNGVVDDSQLPKDRFSAERLKGVDSTLKIQPAKLEDSAVYLCASSLITDTEAFFGQGTRLTVV.

This clone is medium-sized (0.01 to 0.1%). The chain recombines TRBV7-2 with TRBJ1-4, with D hard to call. V was cut by 3 bases and J by 8 bases, with 13 bases left in between. Germline values: CDR1 SGHTA, CDR2 FQGNSA. The CDR3 is 14 residues long. The CDR3 here is CASSFGWEGEKLFF. The DNA for the CDR3 is TGTGCCAGCAGCTTCGGATGGGAGGGAGAAAAACTGTTTTTT.

This chain joins TRBV7-2 and TRBJ2-1; 11 bases fit TRBD2. After removal of 3 bases from V and 3 bases from J, the junction contained 7 bases not matched to a gene. Germline V lookup: CDR1 SGHTA, CDR2 FQGNSA. The CDR3 consists of 17 residues. CDR3 sequence (DNA): TGTGCCAGCAGCTTCCTAGCGGGGGGCGGGGTCTACAATGAGCAGTTCTTC. It codes for CASSFLAGGGVYNEQFF.

The V gene is TRBV19, the J gene TRBJ2-1; TRBD1 matches 9 bases. The germline V gene encodes CDR1 LNHDA and CDR2 SQIVND (reference sequence). There are 14 residues in the CDR3. With V trimmed by 7 bases and J by 12 bases, 13 bases remained unmatched. CDR3 sequence: CASNQQGASFRQFF. The CDR3 DNA reads as TGTGCCAGTAACCAACAGGGGGCGAGTTTTAGGCAGTTCTTC.